The sequence of this TCR beta chain was determined in a study of T-cell reconstitution after alpha-beta-depleted transplantation in children. Regarding the study as a whole: In some patients, recipient T cells and intrathymic progenitors surviving conditioning explained high day-60 diversity. At one year after transplant, newly produced T cells mostly accounted for T-cell counts and diversity.

This clonotype was recorded a few times. Its cognate antigen is unknown. Germline lookup yields CDR1 SGDLS and CDR2 YYNGEE. The CDR3 is 14 residues long. Trimming pared 1 base from V and 0 bases from J, leaving 8 bases between. Unique molecular identifiers featured in how the TCRbeta library was prepared. TCRdb re-derived calls from the PCR reads in MiXCR, one entry per CDR3 protein. The sample shows about 980,000 distinct CDR3 sequences, roughly 29% of them seen only once. This sequence was found in a boy younger than two who had a stem cell transplant for SCID, so the T cells may come from the graft donor. The sample in question was PBMCs, mostly from graft donor cells, obtained 360 days after TCRalphabeta/CD19-depleted stem cell transplant. The chain carries TRBV9 and TRBJ2-7, with D uncertain. CDR3 coding DNA: TGTGCCAGCAGCGTAAACCATTACTCCTACGAGCAGTACTTC. Protein product: CASSVNHYSYEQYF. The variable domain in full, completed from reference TRBV9 and TRBJ2-7, reads DSGVTQTPKHLITATGQRVTLRCSPRSGDLSVYWYQQSLDQGLQFLIQYYNGEERAKGNILERFSAQQFPDLHSELNLSSLELGDSALYFCASSVNHYSYEQYFGPGTRLTVT.